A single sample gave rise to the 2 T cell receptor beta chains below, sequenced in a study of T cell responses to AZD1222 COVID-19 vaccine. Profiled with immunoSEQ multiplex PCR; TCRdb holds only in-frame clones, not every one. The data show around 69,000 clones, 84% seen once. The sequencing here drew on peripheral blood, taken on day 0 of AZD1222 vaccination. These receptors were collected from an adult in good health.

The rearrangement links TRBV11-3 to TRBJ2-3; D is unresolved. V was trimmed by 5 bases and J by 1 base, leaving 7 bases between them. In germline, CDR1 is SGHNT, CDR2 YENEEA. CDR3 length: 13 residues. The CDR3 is CASSRARTDTQYF. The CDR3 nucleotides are TGTGCCAGCAGCCGGGCCCGCACAGATACGCAGTATTTT.

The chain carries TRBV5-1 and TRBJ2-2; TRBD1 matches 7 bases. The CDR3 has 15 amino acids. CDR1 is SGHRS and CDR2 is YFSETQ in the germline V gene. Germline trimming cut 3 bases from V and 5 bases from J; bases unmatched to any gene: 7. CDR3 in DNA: TGCGCCAGCAGCTGGCGACAGGGTGGTACCGGGGAGCTGTTTTTT. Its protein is CASSWRQGGTGELFF.